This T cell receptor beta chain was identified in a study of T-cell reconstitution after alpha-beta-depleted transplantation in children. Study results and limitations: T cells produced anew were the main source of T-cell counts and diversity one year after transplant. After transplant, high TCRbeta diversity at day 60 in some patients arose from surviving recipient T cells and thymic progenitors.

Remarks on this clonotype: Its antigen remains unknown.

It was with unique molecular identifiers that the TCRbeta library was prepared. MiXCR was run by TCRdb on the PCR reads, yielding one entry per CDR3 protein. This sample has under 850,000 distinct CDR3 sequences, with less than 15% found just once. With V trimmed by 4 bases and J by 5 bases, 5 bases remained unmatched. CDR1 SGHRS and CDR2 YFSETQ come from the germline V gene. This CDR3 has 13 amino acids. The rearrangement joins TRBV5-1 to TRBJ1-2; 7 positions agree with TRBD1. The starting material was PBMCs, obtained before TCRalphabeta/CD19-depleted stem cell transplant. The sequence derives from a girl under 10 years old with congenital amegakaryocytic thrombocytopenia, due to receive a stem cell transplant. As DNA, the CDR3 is TGCGCCAGCAGCCCGGGACAGCCGTATGGCTACACCTTC. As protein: CASSPGQPYGYTF.